Listed below are T cell receptor beta chains from one sample, sequenced in a study of T cell responses to AZD1222 COVID-19 vaccine. Produced via immunoSEQ multiplex PCR; TCRdb's table is partial and in-frame only. The table lists 120,000 or so clones, around 90% of them singletons. The material was peripheral blood, obtained on day 0 of AZD1222 vaccination. These receptors came from an adult in good health. Both conserved end residues are part of each CDR3. A D gene is named only where the DNA matches it firmly.

v_call	j_call	d_call	cdr3_aa
TRBV27	TRBJ1-5	.	CASSLRSGRDQPQHF
TRBV10-3	TRBJ2-1	.	CAIMVDLGAYNEQFF
TRBV19	TRBJ1-2	.	CASSSVAANYGYTF
TRBV6-1	TRBJ2-1	TRBD2	CASSEALGLAEYNEQFF
TRBV9	TRBJ1-2	.	CASSALENYGYTF
TRBV19	TRBJ1-5	TRBD1	CASSVQGAVSNQPQHF
TRBV7-2	TRBJ2-7	TRBD2	CASITLGTSESSYEQYF
TRBV5-1	TRBJ2-3	TRBD2	CASSSGLGLDTQYF
TRBV28	TRBJ1-5	.	CASSLKGYSNQPQHF
TRBV5-4	TRBJ2-1	TRBD1	CASSLAGTGSYNEQFF
TRBV6-5	TRBJ2-2	TRBD2	CASSYSGGAGELFF
TRBV5-1	TRBJ1-4	.	CASSLTNSPGFEKLFF
TRBV7-9	TRBJ1-2	TRBD1	CASSLDLGTGAYGYTF
TRBV19	TRBJ1-3	.	CASSVLPRVSGNTIYF
TRBV19	TRBJ1-5	TRBD1	CASTGVFNQPQHF
TRBV9	TRBJ2-1	TRBD2	CASSQSLESGSHIEQFF
TRBV5-1	TRBJ1-4	.	CASSLGQSTNEKLFF
TRBV12-3/TRBV12-4	TRBJ1-2	.	CASSRDPLGGYTF
TRBV11-1	TRBJ2-2	.	CASSLAGGLTGELFF
TRBV7-9	TRBJ2-5	TRBD1	CAGQGETQYF
TRBV19	TRBJ2-3	TRBD2	CASSSSGREDTQYF
TRBV7-3	TRBJ2-1	.	CASSSDGYNEQFF
TRBV21-1	TRBJ2-6	.	CASSLREDVLTF
TRBV21-1	TRBJ2-1	.	CASSSGTGDNEQFF
TRBV6-5	TRBJ1-2	TRBD1	CASKPTGGVYGYTF
TRBV7-2	TRBJ1-1	.	CASSLWGATNTEAFF
TRBV25-1	TRBJ1-1	.	CASNARGISGTEAFF
TRBV2	TRBJ1-6	TRBD1	CASSRQGSYNSPLHF
TRBV19	TRBJ1-2	.	CASSDPGAGMGHGYTF
TRBV19	TRBJ1-5	TRBD1	CASNPGTGGSNQPQHF
TRBV6-5	TRBJ1-1	.	CASRYSLSETEAFF
TRBV28	TRBJ2-2	.	CASSSSGATGELFF
TRBV7-3	TRBJ2-1	TRBD2	CASSPVGLAGGRNEQFF
TRBV20-1	TRBJ1-2	.	CSAGSDYTF
TRBV25-1	TRBJ1-5	TRBD1	CASSEGGGTGMNQPQHF
TRBV12-3/TRBV12-4	TRBJ1-2	TRBD1	CASSPGQNYGYTF
TRBV4-1	TRBJ1-1	.	CASSQDRRGTFGNTEAFF
TRBV20-1	TRBJ1-5	.	CSASMQGGNQPQHF
TRBV9	TRBJ2-3	.	CASTRDSQDTQYF
TRBV29-1	TRBJ2-3	.	CSVEGSGGSPDTQYF
TRBV5-1	TRBJ2-2	TRBD1	CASSIGTGGTGELFF
TRBV2	TRBJ1-1	TRBD1	CASSTGGSDAFF
TRBV10-3	TRBJ1-1	.	CAISSGVLNTEAFF
TRBV7-2	TRBJ2-3	TRBD2	CASSPGRASTDTQYF
TRBV4-1	TRBJ1-2	.	CASSQETGANYGYTF
TRBV10-2	TRBJ1-5	.	CASSDNSNQPQHF
TRBV2	TRBJ1-2	.	CASSELGSTYGYTF
TRBV6-6	TRBJ1-2	.	CASLDDPAYYTF
TRBV7-8	TRBJ2-3	TRBD1	CASSQGTGRTDTQYF
TRBV19	TRBJ1-1	TRBD1	CASSMGQGRGNTEAFF
TRBV6-1	TRBJ2-7	.	CASSDYVQRSSYEQYF
TRBV14	TRBJ2-3	.	CASSHMESSSTDTQYF
TRBV7-2	TRBJ1-2	.	CASSLFPGQRGGYTF
TRBV6-1	TRBJ2-3	.	CASSEGEGLGQYF
TRBV28	TRBJ1-3	.	CASRTLFRGFTGNTIYF